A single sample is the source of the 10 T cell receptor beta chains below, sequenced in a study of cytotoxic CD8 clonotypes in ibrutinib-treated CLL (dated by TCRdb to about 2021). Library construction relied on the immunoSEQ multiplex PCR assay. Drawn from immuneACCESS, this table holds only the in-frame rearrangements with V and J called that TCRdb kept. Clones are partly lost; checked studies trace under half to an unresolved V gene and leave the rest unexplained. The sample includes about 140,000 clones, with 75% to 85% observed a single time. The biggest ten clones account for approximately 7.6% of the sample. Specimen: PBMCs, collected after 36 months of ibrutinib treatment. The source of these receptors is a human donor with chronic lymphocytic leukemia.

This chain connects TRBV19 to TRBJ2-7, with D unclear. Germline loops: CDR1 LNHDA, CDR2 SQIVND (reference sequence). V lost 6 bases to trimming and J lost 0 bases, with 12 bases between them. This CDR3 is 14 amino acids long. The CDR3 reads CASSFSGSSYEQYF. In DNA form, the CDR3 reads TGTGCCAGTAGCTTCTCCGGGTCCTCCTACGAGCAGTACTTC.

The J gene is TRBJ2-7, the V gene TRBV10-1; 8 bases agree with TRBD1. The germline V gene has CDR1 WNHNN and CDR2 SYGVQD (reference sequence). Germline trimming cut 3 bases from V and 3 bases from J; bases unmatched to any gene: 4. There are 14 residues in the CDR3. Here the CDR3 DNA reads TGCGCCAGCAGTGAAGGGGACAGGAGCTACGAGCAGTACTTC. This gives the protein CASSEGDRSYEQYF.

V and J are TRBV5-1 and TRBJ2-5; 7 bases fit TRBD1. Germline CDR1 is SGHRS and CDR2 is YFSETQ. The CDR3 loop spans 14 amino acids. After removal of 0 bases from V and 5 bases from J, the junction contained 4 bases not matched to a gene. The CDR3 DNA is TGCGCCAGCAGCTTGGTGAGGGGGCAGGAGACCCAGTACTTC. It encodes CASSLVRGQETQYF. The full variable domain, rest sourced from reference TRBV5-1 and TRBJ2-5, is KAGVTQTPRYLIKTRGQQVTLSCSPISGHRSVSWYQQTPGQGLQFLFEYFSETQRNKGNFPGRFSGRQFSNSRSEMNVSTLELGDSALYLCASSLVRGQETQYFGPGTRLLVL.

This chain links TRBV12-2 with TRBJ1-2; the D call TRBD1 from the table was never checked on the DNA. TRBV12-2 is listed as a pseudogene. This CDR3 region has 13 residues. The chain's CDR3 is CASRFGQGRGYTF. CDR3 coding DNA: TGTGCAAGTCGCTTTGGGCAGGGCAGGGGCTACACCTTC.

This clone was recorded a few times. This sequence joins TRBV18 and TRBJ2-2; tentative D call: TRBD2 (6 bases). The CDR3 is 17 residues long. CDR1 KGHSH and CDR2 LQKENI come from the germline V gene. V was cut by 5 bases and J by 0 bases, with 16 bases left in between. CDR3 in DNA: TGTGCCAGCTCATCGAACCGGGACTTCGCGAACACCGGGGAGCTGTTTTTT. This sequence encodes CASSSNRDFANTGELFF. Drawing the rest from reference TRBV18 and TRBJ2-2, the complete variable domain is NAGVMQNPRHLVRRRGQEARLRCSPMKGHSHVYWYRQLPEEGLKFMVYLQKENIIDESGMPKERFSAEFPKEGPSILRIQQVVRGDSAAYFCASSSNRDFANTGELFFGEGSRLTVL.

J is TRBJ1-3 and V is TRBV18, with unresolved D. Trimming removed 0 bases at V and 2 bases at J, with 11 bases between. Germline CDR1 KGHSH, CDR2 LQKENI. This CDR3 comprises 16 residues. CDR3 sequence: CASSPPNLPAGNTIYF. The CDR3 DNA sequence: TGTGCCAGCTCACCACCTAACCTCCCCGCTGGAAACACCATATATTTT.

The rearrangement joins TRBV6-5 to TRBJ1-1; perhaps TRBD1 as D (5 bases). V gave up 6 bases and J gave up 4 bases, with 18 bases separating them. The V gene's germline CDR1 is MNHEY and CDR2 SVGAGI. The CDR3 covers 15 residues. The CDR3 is CASSRRLGGVTEAFF. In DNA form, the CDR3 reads TGTGCCAGCAGCCGGAGATTGGGAGGGGTCACTGAAGCTTTCTTT.

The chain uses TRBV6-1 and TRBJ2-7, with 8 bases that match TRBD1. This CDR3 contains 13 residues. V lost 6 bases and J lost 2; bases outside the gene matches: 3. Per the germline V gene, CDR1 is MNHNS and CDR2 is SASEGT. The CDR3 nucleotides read TGTGCCAGCAGGGACAGGGTGGCCTACGAGCAGTACTTC. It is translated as CASRDRVAYEQYF.

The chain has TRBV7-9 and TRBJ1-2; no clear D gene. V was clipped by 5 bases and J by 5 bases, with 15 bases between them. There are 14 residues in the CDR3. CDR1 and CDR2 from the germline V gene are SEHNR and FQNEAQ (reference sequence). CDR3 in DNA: TGTGCCAGCAGCCGGATAGACAAGGGATATGGCTACACCTTC. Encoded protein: CASSRIDKGYGYTF.

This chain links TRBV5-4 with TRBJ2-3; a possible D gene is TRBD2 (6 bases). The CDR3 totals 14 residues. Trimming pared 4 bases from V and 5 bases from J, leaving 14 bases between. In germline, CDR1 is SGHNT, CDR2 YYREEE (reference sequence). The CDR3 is CASSDYPEGDTQYF. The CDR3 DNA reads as TGTGCCAGCAGCGACTACCCGGAGGGAGATACGCAGTATTTT.